Sequencing of this T cell receptor beta chain was carried out in a study of blood T cells in healthy people across ages. The study's findings and limits: Diversity was higher, and naive CD4+ cells more numerous, in long-lived donors than in aged donors. PBMC samples, being unsorted, prevented any conclusive comparison of naive and antigen-experienced cells.

Germline V gene data show CDR1 as SGDLS and CDR2 as YYNGEE. V dropped 0 bases and J dropped 7 bases, with 8 bases sitting between them. The CDR3 is 14 amino acids. The authors ran a second PCR of about 6 to 11 cycles using a sample-barcoded 5' primer and a J-beta primer mix. Each CDR3 protein is one row after TCRdb ran MiXCR on the 5' RACE reads. Of about 1.1 million distinct CDR3 sequences in the sample, around two fifths are singletons; the top ten hold around 14%. With respect to this clonotype: Its antigen remains unidentified.

The sample comprised blood. This sequence joins TRBV9 and TRBJ1-6; D is unclear. The TCR comes from a man younger than 35 in good health. DNA of the CDR3: TGTGCCAGCAGCGTAGGGGTTGGGAATTCACCCCTCCACTTT. Translating gives CASSVGVGNSPLHF.